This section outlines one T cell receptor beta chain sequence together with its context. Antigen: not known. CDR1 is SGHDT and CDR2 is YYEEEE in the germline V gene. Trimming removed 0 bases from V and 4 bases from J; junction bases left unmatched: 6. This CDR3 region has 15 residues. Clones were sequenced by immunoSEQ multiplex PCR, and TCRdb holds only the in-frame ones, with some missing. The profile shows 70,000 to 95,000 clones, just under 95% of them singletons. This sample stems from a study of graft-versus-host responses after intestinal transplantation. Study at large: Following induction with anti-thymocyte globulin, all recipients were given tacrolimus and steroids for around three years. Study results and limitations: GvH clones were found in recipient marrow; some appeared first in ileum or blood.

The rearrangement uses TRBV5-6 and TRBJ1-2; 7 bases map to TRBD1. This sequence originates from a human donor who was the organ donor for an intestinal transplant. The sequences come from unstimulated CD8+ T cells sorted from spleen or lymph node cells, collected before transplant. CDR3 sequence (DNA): TGTGCCAGCAGCTTGGAAACAGGGGTTGGCTATGGCTACACCTTC. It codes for CASSLETGVGYGYTF.